Listed here are 20 T cell receptor beta chains from one sample, sequenced in a study of blood T cell repertoires in COVID-19. Only in-frame clones appear in the TCRdb table, and some are missing; sequencing was by immunoSEQ multiplex PCR. The profile shows roughly 110,000 clones, approximately 85% of them singletons. The specimen sequenced was peripheral blood. The source is an older woman with COVID-19, enrolled during active disease.

The genes are TRBV3-1 (or the pseudogene TRBV3-2) and TRBJ2-5; TRBD2 matches at 10 bases. Trimming at V came to 0 bases and at J to 4 bases, leaving 11 bases not matched to a gene. The CDR3 runs to 18 residues. The germline V gene has CDR1 LGHDT and CDR2 YNNKEL (reference sequence). CDR3 amino acids: CASSQDLRERGGRETQYF. The CDR3 coding sequence is TGTGCCAGCAGCCAAGATTTGAGGGAGCGGGGGGGCCGAGAGACCCAGTACTTC.

The chain carries TRBV7-8 and TRBJ1-1; D not certain. This CDR3 region has 12 residues. With 4 bases removed from V and 7 bases from J, the gap between germline ends came to 10 bases. The germline CDR1 and CDR2 sequences are SGHVS and FQNEAQ. The CDR3 region has the DNA TGTGCCAGCAGCTCCCATGGCCTTGAAGCTTTCTTT. Amino acids: CASSSHGLEAFF.

CDR3 protein: CASSAPVNTGELFF. The CDR3 region has the DNA TGTGCCAGCAGCGCCCCGGTGAACACCGGGGAGCTGTTTTTT. The chain employs TRBV9 and TRBJ2-2; the D is unclear. The CDR3 sequence is 14 residues long. Trimming removed 3 bases at V and 1 base at J, with 7 bases between. Per germline, CDR1 SGDLS and CDR2 YYNGEE.

The genes are TRBV9 and TRBJ2-2, with 9 positions matching TRBD1. The CDR3 has 16 residues. Looked up from germline, CDR1 is SGDLS and CDR2 is YYNGEE. The junction had 7 bases not matched to a gene; V was cut back by 1 base and J by 6 bases. CDR3 sequence: CASSVSGDRDSGELFF. The CDR3 DNA reads as TGTGCCAGCAGCGTATCGGGGGACAGGGATTCCGGGGAGCTGTTTTTT.

V usage is TRBV27 and J usage is TRBJ1-5; 8 nucleotides line up with TRBD1. Germline loops: CDR1 MNHEY, CDR2 SMNVEV (reference sequence). V gave up 1 base and J gave up 4 bases; unmatched junction bases: 0. The CDR3 has 14 residues. In nucleotides, the CDR3 is TGTGCCAGCAGTTTATACAGGGGGAATCAGCCCCAGCATTTT. It translates to CASSLYRGNQPQHF.

The chain couples TRBV7-8 to TRBJ1-4, with D uncertain. The germline V and J ends were trimmed by 5 bases and 4 bases, with 11 bases remaining between them. From germline, CDR1 is SGHVS and CDR2 FQNEAQ. This CDR3 region has 14 residues. CDR3 in DNA: TGTGCCAGCAGCCGAGCAGAGCTTAATGAAAAACTGTTTTTT. Translating gives CASSRAELNEKLFF.

The chain employs TRBV28 and TRBJ1-5; 9 bases line up with TRBD1. The CDR3 runs to 14 residues. Trimming cost V 6 bases and J 8 bases; bases outside gene matches: 8. Germline V gene data show CDR1 as MDHEN and CDR2 as SYDVKM. CDR3 residues: CASRATGGGEPQHF. Written as DNA, the CDR3 is TGTGCCAGCAGAGCTACAGGGGGCGGCGAGCCCCAGCATTTT.

This chain connects TRBV11-2 to TRBJ1-4; no clear D. The V gene lost 0 bases and the J gene lost 4 bases, with 6 bases spanning the gap. The CDR3 loop spans 14 amino acids. Germline V gives CDR1 SGHAT, CDR2 FQNNGV. CDR3 DNA: TGTGCCAGCAGCTTAGAACATCTTAATGAAAAACTGTTTTTT. Amino acid sequence: CASSLEHLNEKLFF. The complete variable domain, with remaining parts taken from reference TRBV11-2 and TRBJ1-4, reads EAGVAQSPRYKIIEKRQSVAFWCNPISGHATLYWYQQILGQGPKLLIQFQNNGVVDDSQLPKDRFSAERLKGVDSTLKIQPAKLEDSAVYLCASSLEHLNEKLFFGSGTQLSVL.

The CDR3 DNA is TGTGCCAGTAGTATAGATAGTGCATCCTACAATGAGCAGTTCTTC. This gives the protein CASSIDSASYNEQFF. This rearrangement joins TRBV19 to TRBJ2-1; D not certain. The CDR3 sequence is 15 residues long. The V gene's germline CDR1 is LNHDA and CDR2 SQIVND (reference sequence). V shed 0 bases and J shed 1 base, with 7 bases lying between them.

This chain joins TRBV5-1 and TRBJ1-3; 7 bases align to TRBD1. V was pared by 0 bases and J by 1 base, with 10 bases of the junction left unmatched. Germline values: CDR1 SGHRS, CDR2 YFSETQ. The CDR3 length is 18 residues. CDR3 DNA: TGCGCCAGCAGCTTGGAAGGGTCAGGGGGTTTTTCTGGAAACACCATATATTTT. As protein: CASSLEGSGGFSGNTIYF.

This chain connects TRBV6-6 to TRBJ1-2; perhaps TRBD1 as D (5 bases). The V and J ends lost 4 bases and 6 bases respectively, with 15 bases between them. Germline V gives CDR1 MNHNY, CDR2 SVGAGI (reference sequence). The CDR3 contains 14 residues. The CDR3 protein is CASSSLWGGDGYTF. The CDR3 DNA reads as TGTGCCAGCAGTTCCCTATGGGGGGGGGATGGCTACACCTTC.

A single count supports this clone. The chain joins TRBV5-4 to TRBJ2-5, with TRBD2 as a possible D gene (7 bases). The germline V gene has CDR1 SGHNT and CDR2 YYREEE (reference sequence). The CDR3 sequence is 17 residues long. V lost 1 base and J 0 bases, leaving 16 bases between the germline ends. CDR3 DNA sequence: TGTGCCAGCAGCTTGATTGGAGGGGGGGCTGACCAAGAGACCCAGTACTTC. Translation: CASSLIGGGADQETQYF.

The V and J genes are TRBV5-1 and TRBJ1-6; D remains ambiguous. V dropped 2 bases and J dropped 0 bases, with 6 bases sitting between them. The CDR3 is made up of 15 amino acids. The V gene's germline CDR1 is SGHRS and CDR2 YFSETQ. CDR3 bases: TGCGCCAGCAGCTTTGAGAGCTCCTATAATTCACCCCTCCACTTT. Translating gives CASSFESSYNSPLHF.

This chain links TRBV7-2 with TRBJ2-1; the D gene is possibly TRBD2 (7 bases). This CDR3 is built from 15 residues. V was trimmed by 6 bases and J by 5 bases, leaving 17 bases between them. The germline V gene has CDR1 SGHTA and CDR2 FQGNSA. In DNA form, the CDR3 reads TGTGCCAGCAGTCGACCTGGGGGGGCCGACAATGAGCAGTTCTTC. It yields the protein CASSRPGGADNEQFF.

CDR3 in amino acids: CASSQVGGQGVNSPLHF. The CDR3 DNA reads as TGTGCCAGCAGCCAAGTGGGCGGACAGGGGGTCAATTCACCCCTCCACTTT. The chain has TRBV4-2 and TRBJ1-6; 10 bases are a match to TRBD1. Per the germline V gene, CDR1 is LGHNA and CDR2 is YNFKEQ. There are 17 residues in the CDR3. V shed 1 base and J 7 bases; nucleotides not matched to a gene: 7.

The chain is built from TRBV18 and TRBJ1-5; 7 nucleotides agree with TRBD1. The CDR3 totals 14 residues. Germline lookup yields CDR1 KGHSH and CDR2 LQKENI. The junction had 3 bases not matched to a gene; V was cut back by 6 bases and J by 1 base. This chain's CDR3 is CASSYRGSNQPQHF. CDR3 sequence (DNA): TGTGCCAGCTCCTACAGGGGAAGCAATCAGCCCCAGCATTTT.

The chain couples TRBV27 to TRBJ1-2, with 9 bases aligning to TRBD1. Trimming at V came to 2 bases and at J to 5 bases, leaving 6 bases not matched to a gene. This CDR3 region has 15 residues. Germline V lookup: CDR1 MNHEY, CDR2 SMNVEV (reference sequence). The CDR3 here is CASSLGTGRTYGYTF. The CDR3 DNA is TGTGCCAGCAGTTTAGGGACAGGGCGTACTTATGGCTACACCTTC.

The rearrangement links TRBV5-4 to TRBJ1-5, with TRBD1 as a possible D gene (6 bases). Trimming cost V 0 bases and J 3 bases, with 13 bases left between them. CDR1 SGHNT and CDR2 YYREEE come from the germline V gene (reference sequence). CDR3 length: 16 residues. The CDR3 loop is CASSLGGGGSNQPQHF. As DNA, the CDR3 is TGTGCCAGCAGCTTGGGTGGGGGGGGCTCCAATCAGCCCCAGCATTTT. Full variable domain (outside the CDR3, taken from reference TRBV5-4 and TRBJ1-5): ETGVTQSPTHLIKTRGQQVTLRCSSQSGHNTVSWYQQALGQGPQFIFQYYREEENGRGNFPPRFSGLQFPNYSSELNVNALELDDSALYLCASSLGGGGSNQPQHFGDGTRLSIL.

This clone has a single count. The chain carries TRBV11-2 and TRBJ1-1; D is unclear. V lost 3 bases and J lost 4, with 21 bases in between. This CDR3 is 17 amino acids long. Germline V gives CDR1 SGHAT, CDR2 FQNNGV. CDR3 DNA: TGTGCCAGCAGCTTTTTGGGCGTAAAGATCGTCATCACTGAAGCTTTCTTT. Amino acid sequence: CASSFLGVKIVITEAFF.

CDR3 residues: CASSKSGYSNQPQHF. In DNA form, the CDR3 reads TGTGCCAGCAGTAAATCGGGTTATAGCAATCAGCCCCAGCATTTT. V usage is TRBV27 and J usage is TRBJ1-5; D is unclear. The ends were cut back, 5 bases at V and 0 bases at J, with 11 bases in the middle. Germline CDR1 MNHEY, CDR2 SMNVEV (reference sequence). There are 15 residues in the CDR3.